This T cell receptor (beta chain) comes out of a study of response to subunit inactivated influenza vaccine. Study conclusions and caveats: There was a suggestion from the authors that each seasonal influenza vaccination recruits few new T cells.

The ends were cut back, 5 bases at V and 4 bases at J, with 15 bases in the middle. This CDR3 comprises 14 residues. Germline CDR1 and CDR2: SQVTM and ANQGSEA. The table lists this clonotype with a few counts. Its antigen is as yet unknown. A single record per CDR3 protein comes from TCRdb applying MiXCR to the RT-PCR reads. The table records roughly 190,000 distinct CDR3 sequences, approximately 12% of them present only once. The same data also went into a second study, on T cells expressing NK-cell markers. That publication notes: For TCR beta, cDNA was produced by 5'RACE template switching with UMIs. HCMV seropositivity characterized most of the eight sequenced donors, and seronegativity one. Sorting was limited to alpha-beta TCR-expressing T cells with an anti-gamma-delta TCR antibody in several experiments. These same clonotypes (in several donors) also led the CD3+CD56-NKG2C+ fraction.

The source is a man in his fifties or sixties who received an inactivated influenza vaccine. J is TRBJ1-5 and V is TRBV29-1, with D possibly being TRBD1 (6 bases). Here the sequenced sample was CD8+ T cells sorted from PBMCs, taken less than 13 days after vaccination. The CDR3 is CSVLTGSGNQPQHF. The CDR3 region has the DNA TGCAGCGTTCTCACAGGGTCTGGGAATCAGCCCCAGCATTTT.